This T cell receptor (beta chain) was identified in a study of blood T cell repertoires in COVID-19. In the study overall: T cells, B-cell-depleted T cells, or PBMCs supplied cDNA or gDNA.

The CDR3 runs 14 residues. The germline gives CDR1 KGHDR, CDR2 SFDVKD. Germline trimming cut 5 bases from V and 2 bases from J; bases unmatched to any gene: 5. Patients at the Seattle site were enrolled during active infection and followed longitudinally. The protocol was immunoSEQ multiplex PCR, while the TCRdb copy is restricted to in-frame clones and leaves out a portion. The sample shows about 200,000 clones, roughly 84% of them seen only once. Material: peripheral blood. This chain links TRBV24-1 with TRBJ2-7; 7 nucleotides align to TRBD2. The receptor was derived from a person in their 70s with COVID-19, enrolled during active disease. The CDR3 DNA sequence: TGTGCCACCAGTGGTACGGGACTACCCTACGAGCAGTACTTC. It specifies CATSGTGLPYEQYF.